This TCR beta chain was sequenced for a study of cytomegalovirus exposure and HLA in healthy donors. Findings of the study overall: Productive status was seen about 90% or about 30% of the time for most TCR beta V segments in an earlier analysis.

PCR primers comprised 60 Vbeta and 13 Jbeta primers. Clones were read by immunoSEQ multiplex PCR, and TCRdb kept only the in-frame ones, dropping some. The top ten hold over 5% of the sample, which has 140,000 or so clones, under 70% seen once. Comments on this clone: The target antigen is unknown.

The sample was PBMCs. The clonotype comes from a woman aged 60-75 years in good health and CMV-seronegative.

The CDR3 DNA reads TGTGCCAGCAGCCGCGACTCCTACGAGCAGTACTTC. Translating it yields CASSRDSYEQYF. The chain recombines TRBV13 with TRBJ2-7; D call uncertain. The CDR3 sequence is 12 residues long. From germline, CDR1 is PRHDT and CDR2 FYEKMQ (reference sequence). V was pared by 5 bases and J by 0 bases, with 5 bases between.